This T cell receptor (beta chain) is drawn from a study of early T cells in non-severe SARS-CoV-2 infection. The J segment lost 4 bases and the V segment lost 7 bases, leaving 10 bases of the junction unmatched. Germline loops: CDR1 SGHRS, CDR2 YFSETQ. CDR3 length: 14 amino acids. Unique molecular identifiers were attached to individual cDNA molecules. TCRdb fed the 5' RACE reads into MiXCR, producing one record per CDR3 protein. The sample consists of 65,000 to 95,000 distinct CDR3 sequences, about 9.6% of them appearing once. Whole-study results and caveats: There was a bias toward anti-spike CD8 responses in VDJdb matching, which missed private and CD4 specificities.

To note about this clonotype: The antigen remains unidentified.

The sequencing input was whole blood. This receptor was taken from an adult who was a healthcare worker with PCR-confirmed SARS-CoV-2 infection or an uninfected control (not recorded which). The chain is built from TRBV5-1 and TRBJ1-1, with 7 bases fitting TRBD1. CDR3 sequence reads: CASHSGGQPTEAFF. In DNA, the CDR3 is TGCGCCAGCCACAGCGGGGGACAGCCCACTGAAGCTTTCTTT.